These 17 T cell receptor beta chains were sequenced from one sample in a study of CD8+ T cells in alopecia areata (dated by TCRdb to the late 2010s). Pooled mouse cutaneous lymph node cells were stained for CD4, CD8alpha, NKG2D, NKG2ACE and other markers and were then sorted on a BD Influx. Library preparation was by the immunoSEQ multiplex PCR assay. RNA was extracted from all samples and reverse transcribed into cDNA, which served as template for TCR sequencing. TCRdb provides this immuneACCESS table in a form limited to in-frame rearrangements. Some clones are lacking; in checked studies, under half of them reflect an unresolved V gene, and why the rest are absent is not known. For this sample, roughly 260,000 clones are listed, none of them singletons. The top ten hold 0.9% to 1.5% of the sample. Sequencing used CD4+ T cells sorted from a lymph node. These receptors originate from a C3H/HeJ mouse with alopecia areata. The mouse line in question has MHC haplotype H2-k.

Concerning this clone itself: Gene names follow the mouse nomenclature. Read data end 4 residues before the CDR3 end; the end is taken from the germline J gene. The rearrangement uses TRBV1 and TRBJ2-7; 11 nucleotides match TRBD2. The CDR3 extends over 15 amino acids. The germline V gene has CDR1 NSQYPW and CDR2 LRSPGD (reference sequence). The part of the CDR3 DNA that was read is TGCACCTGCAGTGCATCCCGGGACTGGGGGTAT. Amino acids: CTCSASRDWGY. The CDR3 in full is CTCSASRDWGYEQYF.

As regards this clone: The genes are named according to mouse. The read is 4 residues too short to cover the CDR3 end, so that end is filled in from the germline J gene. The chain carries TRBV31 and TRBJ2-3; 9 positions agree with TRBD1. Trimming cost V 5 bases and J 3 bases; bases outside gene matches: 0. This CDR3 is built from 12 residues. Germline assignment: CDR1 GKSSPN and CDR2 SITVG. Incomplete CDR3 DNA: TGTGCCTGGGGGACAGGGGCAGAA. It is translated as CAWGTGAE. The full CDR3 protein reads CAWGTGAETLYF.

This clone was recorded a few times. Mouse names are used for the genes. CDR3 DNA, as far as it was read: TGTGCCTGGAGTCTTGTGGGGACCGGG. Translated, it gives CAWSLVGTG. The full-length CDR3 reads as CAWSLVGTGQLYF. J is TRBJ2-2 and V is TRBV31; perhaps TRBD2 as D (5 bases). Read data end 4 residues before the CDR3 end; the end is taken from the germline J gene. The CDR3 length is 13 residues. Germline V gene lookup returns CDR1 GKSSPN and CDR2 SITVG. The V gene lost 0 bases and the J gene lost 5 bases, with 7 bases spanning the gap.

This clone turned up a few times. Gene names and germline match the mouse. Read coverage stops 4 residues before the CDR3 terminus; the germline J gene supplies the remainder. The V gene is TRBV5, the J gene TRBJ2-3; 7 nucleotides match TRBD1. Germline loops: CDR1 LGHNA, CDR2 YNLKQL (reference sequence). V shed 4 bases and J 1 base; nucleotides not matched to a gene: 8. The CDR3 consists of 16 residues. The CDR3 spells CASSPPDRVGAETLYF. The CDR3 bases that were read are TGTGCCAGCAGCCCCCCCGACAGGGTGGGTGCAGAA.

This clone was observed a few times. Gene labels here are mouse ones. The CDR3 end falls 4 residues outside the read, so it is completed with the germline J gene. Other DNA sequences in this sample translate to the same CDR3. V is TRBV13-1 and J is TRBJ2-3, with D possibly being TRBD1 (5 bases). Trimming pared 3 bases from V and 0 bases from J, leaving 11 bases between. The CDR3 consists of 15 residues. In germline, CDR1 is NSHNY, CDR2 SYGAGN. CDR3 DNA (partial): TGTGCCAGCAGTGCAGGGTCGTCTAGTGCAGAA. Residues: CASSAGSSSAE. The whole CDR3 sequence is CASSAGSSSAETLYF.

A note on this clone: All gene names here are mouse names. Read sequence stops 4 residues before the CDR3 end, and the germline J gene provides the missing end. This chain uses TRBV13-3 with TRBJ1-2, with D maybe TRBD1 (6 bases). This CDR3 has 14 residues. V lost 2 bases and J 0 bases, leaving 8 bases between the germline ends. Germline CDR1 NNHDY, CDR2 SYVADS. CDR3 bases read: TGTGCCAGCAGTGAAACAGGGTCAAACTCC. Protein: CASSETGSNS. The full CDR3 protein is CASSETGSNSDYTF.

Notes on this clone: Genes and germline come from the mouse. CDR3 loop: CAWSLFWGANTGQLYF. CDR3 DNA (partial): TGTGCCTGGAGTCTATTCTGGGGCGCAAACACCGGG. The chain links TRBV31 to TRBJ2-2; TRBD2 is a possible D gene (6 bases). Sequencing ends 4 residues short of the CDR3 end; the germline J gene provides the rest. This CDR3 is built from 16 residues. Germline lookup yields CDR1 GKSSPN and CDR2 SITVG. V shed 0 bases and J shed 0 bases, with 11 bases lying between them. The variable domain in full, with the rest retrieved from reference TRBV31 and TRBJ2-2, is AQTIHQWPVAEIKAVGSPLSLGCTIKGKSSPNLYWYWQATGGTLQQLFYSITVGQVESVVQLNLSASRPKDDQFILSTEKLLLSHSGFYLCAWSLFWGANTGQLYFGEGSKLTVL.

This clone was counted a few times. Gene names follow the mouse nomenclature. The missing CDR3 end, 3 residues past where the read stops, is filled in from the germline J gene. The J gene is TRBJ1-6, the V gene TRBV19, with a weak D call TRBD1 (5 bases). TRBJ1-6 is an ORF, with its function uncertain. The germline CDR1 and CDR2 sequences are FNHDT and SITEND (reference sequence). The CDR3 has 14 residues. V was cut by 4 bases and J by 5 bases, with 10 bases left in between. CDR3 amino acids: CASSPRQNNSPLYF. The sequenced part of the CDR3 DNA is TGTGCCAGCAGTCCCCGACAGAATAATTCGCCC.

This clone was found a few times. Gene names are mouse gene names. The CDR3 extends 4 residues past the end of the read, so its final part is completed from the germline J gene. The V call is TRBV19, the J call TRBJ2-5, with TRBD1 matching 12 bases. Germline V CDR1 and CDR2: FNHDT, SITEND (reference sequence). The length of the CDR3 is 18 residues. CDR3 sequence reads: CASSIPPRDRGRGDTQYF. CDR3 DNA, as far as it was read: TGTGCCAGCAGTATCCCCCCCCGGGACAGGGGGCGCGGGGAC.

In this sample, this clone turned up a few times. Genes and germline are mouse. CDR3 in amino acids: CTCSAGDRVGTEVFF. The part of the CDR3 DNA that was read is TGCACCTGCAGTGCAGGGGACAGGGTGGGCACA. The chain combines TRBV1 with TRBJ1-1, with 9 bases aligning to TRBD1. Read data end 4 residues before the CDR3 end; the end is taken from the germline J gene. Unmatched junction bases numbered 4, after V lost 1 base and J lost 4 bases. CDR1 and CDR2 (germline): NSQYPW, LRSPGD (reference sequence). There are 15 residues in the CDR3.

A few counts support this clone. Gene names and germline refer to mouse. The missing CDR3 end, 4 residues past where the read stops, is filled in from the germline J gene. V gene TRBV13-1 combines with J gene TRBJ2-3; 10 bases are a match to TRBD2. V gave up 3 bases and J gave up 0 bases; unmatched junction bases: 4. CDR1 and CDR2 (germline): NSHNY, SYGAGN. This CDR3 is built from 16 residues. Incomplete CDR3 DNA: TGTGCCAGCAGTGGAGTGGGACTGGGGAGTGCAGAA. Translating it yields CASSGVGLGSAE. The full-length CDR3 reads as CASSGVGLGSAETLYF.

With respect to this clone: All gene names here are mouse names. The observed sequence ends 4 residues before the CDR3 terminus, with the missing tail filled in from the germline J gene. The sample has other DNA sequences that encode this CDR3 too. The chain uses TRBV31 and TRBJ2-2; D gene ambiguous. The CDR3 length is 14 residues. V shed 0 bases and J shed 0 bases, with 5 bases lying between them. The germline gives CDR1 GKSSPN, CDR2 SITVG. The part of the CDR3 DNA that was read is TGTGCCTGGAGTCTGACAACAAACACCGGG. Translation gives CAWSLTTNTG. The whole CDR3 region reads CAWSLTTNTGQLYF.

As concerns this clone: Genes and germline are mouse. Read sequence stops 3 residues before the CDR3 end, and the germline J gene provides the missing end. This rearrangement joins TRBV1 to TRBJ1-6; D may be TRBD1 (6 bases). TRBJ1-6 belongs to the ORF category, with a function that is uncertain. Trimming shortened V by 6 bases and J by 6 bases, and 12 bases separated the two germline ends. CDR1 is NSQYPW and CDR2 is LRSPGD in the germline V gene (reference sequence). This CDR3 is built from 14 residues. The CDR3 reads CTCSKGQSNSPLYF. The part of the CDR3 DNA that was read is TGCACCTGCAGCAAGGGACAATCTAATTCGCCC.

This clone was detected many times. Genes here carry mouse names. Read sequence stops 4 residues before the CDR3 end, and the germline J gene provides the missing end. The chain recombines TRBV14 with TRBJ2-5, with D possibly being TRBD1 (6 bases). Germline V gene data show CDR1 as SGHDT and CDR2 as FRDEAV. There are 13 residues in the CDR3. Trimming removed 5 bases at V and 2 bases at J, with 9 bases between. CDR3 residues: CASRTGIQDTQYF. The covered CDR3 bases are TGTGCCAGCAGAACAGGGATCCAAGAC.

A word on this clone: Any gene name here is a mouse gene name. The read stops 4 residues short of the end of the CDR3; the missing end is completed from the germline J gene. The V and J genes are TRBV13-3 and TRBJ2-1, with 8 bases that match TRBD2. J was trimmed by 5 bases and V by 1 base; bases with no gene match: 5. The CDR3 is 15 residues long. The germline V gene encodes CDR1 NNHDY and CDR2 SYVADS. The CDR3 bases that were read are TGTGCCAGCAGTGATATGGGGGGGGCGGATGCT. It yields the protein CASSDMGGADA. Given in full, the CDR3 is CASSDMGGADAEQFF.

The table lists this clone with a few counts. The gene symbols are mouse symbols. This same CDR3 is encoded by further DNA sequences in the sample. The sequenced part of the CDR3 DNA is TGTGCCAGCAGTGGACAGTTTTATGCT. Translation: CASSGQFYA. The full CDR3 sequence reads CASSGQFYAEQFF. The chain links TRBV13-1 to TRBJ2-1; maybe TRBD1 (5 bases). The CDR3 end lies 4 residues beyond the end of the read and is filled in from the germline J gene. V shed 3 bases and J shed 4 bases, with 8 bases lying between them. The CDR3 has 13 residues. CDR1 is NSHNY and CDR2 is SYGAGN in the germline V gene.

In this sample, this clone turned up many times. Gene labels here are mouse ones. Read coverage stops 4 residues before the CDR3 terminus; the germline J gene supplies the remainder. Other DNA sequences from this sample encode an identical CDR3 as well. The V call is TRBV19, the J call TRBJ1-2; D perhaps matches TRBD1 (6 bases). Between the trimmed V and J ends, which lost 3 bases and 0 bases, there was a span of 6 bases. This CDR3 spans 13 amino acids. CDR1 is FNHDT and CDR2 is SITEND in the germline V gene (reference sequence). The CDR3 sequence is CASSTGANSDYTF. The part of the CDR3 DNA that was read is TGTGCCAGCAGTACAGGGGCAAACTCC.